Listed below are T cell receptor beta chains from one sample, sequenced in a study of PD-1 blockade in classical Hodgkin lymphoma. Some clones are missing from TCRdb's copy, which holds only in-frame ones; the method was immunoSEQ multiplex PCR. Counted here are some 95,000 clones, nearly 90% occurring once; the ten biggest clones make up about 11%. The sequences come from peripheral blood mononuclear cells (PBMCs), collected before the second cycle of nivolumab. These receptors all come from a human donor with classical Hodgkin lymphoma. CDR3s include the opening cysteine and the closing phenylalanine or tryptophan.

cdr3_length | j_call | v_call | cdr3_aa
14 | TRBJ2-5 | TRBV7-9 | CASSLTLGAETQYF
16 | TRBJ2-5 | TRBV5-1 | CASSFQRGPPQETQYF
11 | TRBJ2-1 | TRBV6-1 | CASSRTGEQFF
15 | TRBJ2-1 | TRBV5-1 | CASTQQGWSYNEQFF
16 | TRBJ1-1 | TRBV19 | CATRQGQTLLNTEAFF
16 | TRBJ2-2 | TRBV11-2 | CASSLVEGFGTGELFF
12 | TRBJ1-2 | TRBV28 | CASSLSPRGYTF
15 | TRBJ1-5 | TRBV2 | CASSIRDSINQPQHF
13 | TRBJ2-7 | TRBV28 | CASTRGQTYEQYF
14 | TRBJ2-1 | TRBV6-5 | CASSDRDSYNEQFF
15 | TRBJ1-2 | TRBV6-1 | CASSEADRVAYGYTF
15 | TRBJ2-2 | TRBV7-9 | CASSFNYPITGELFF
18 | TRBJ2-2 | TRBV7-9 | CASSLGLLAVVDTGELFF
14 | TRBJ2-3 | TRBV7-9 | CASGGAGDGDTQYF
18 | TRBJ2-2 | TRBV7-3 | CASSPWTSGRVNTGELFF
14 | TRBJ2-3 | TRBV5-1 | CASSLGPQSDTQYF
11 | TRBJ1-1 | TRBV2 | CASRMNTEAFF
16 | TRBJ1-5 | TRBV6-6 | CASSPLQDLPNQPQHF
15 | TRBJ2-3 | TRBV18 | CASSRGPGSTDTQYF
15 | TRBJ2-1 | TRBV6-6 | CASSYAGGGYNEQFF
14 | TRBJ2-1 | TRBV7-6 | CASSFSRDGNEQFF
17 | TRBJ2-1 | TRBV9 | CASSPSFGGTWGNEQFF
14 | TRBJ2-5 | TRBV7-3 | CASSLTQTQGTQYF
15 | TRBJ1-5 | TRBV28 | CASSLLTENNQPQHF